This entry describes one T cell receptor beta chain. No antigen is known for it. TCR beta cDNA was made by 5'RACE template switching with UMIs. One entry per CDR3 protein, without DNA, is what TCRdb gives after re-calling the 5' RACE reads. Its clone listing holds 250,000 to 300,000 distinct CDR3 sequences. This CDR3 is 22 amino acids long. Germline V lookup: CDR1 MDHEN, CDR2 SYDVKM. This record comes from a study of T cells expressing NK-cell markers. Study background: Source material for TCR beta repertoires consisted of sorted CD3+CD56+NKG2C+, CD3+CD56+NKG2C- and CD3+CD56-NKG2C+ T cells. Eight donors were sequenced, seven testing HCMV-seropositive and one testing seronegative.

Overall study results and limits: Uncertainty persisted over the HCMV specificity of expanded NKG2C+ T cell clones.

This clonotype was obtained from a young man in good health. Sequences were obtained from blood T cells: a sorted CD56 or NKG2C T cell subset, CD4+ or CD8+ T cells, or bulk PBMC T cells (not recorded which). The chain employs TRBV28 and TRBJ1-4; the D call from TCRdb, TRBD1, cannot be confirmed without DNA. The CDR3 reads CASSFGVVPGTGRRGTNEKLFF. Full variable domain (missing parts from reference TRBV28 and TRBJ1-4): DVKVTQSSRYLVKRTGEKVFLECVQDMDHENMFWYRQDPGLGLRLIYFSYDVKMKEKGDIPEGYSVSREKKERFSLILESASTNQTSMYLCASSFGVVPGTGRRGTNEKLFFGSGTQLSVL.